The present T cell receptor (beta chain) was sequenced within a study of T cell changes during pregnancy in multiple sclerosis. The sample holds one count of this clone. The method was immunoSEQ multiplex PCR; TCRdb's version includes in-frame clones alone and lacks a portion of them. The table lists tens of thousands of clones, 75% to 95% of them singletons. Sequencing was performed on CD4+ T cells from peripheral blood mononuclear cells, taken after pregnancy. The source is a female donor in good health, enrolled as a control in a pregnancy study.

The CDR3 DNA reads TGTGCCAGCAGTACAACAACAGGGGGGGTAGGAGAGACCCAGTACTTC. Residues: CASSTTTGGVGETQYF. The chain joins TRBV7-6 to TRBJ2-5; possible D gene TRBD1, 8 bases. V was cut by 6 bases and J by 4 bases, with 21 bases left in between. This CDR3 has 16 residues. CDR1 is SGHVS, CDR2 FNYEAQ, per germline.